The clone carrying this T cell receptor beta chain occurred a few times. Its antigen is not identified. CDR1 and CDR2 from the germline V gene are SGHNT and YYREEE (reference sequence). V was clipped by 0 bases and J by 1 base, with 7 bases between them. This CDR3 is 14 amino acids long. Generated by immunoSEQ multiplex PCR, the TCRdb table keeps only in-frame clones and is missing some. The table shows some 150,000 clones, with approximately 90% occurring only once. These data originate in a study of T cell responses to AZD1222 COVID-19 vaccine. Study observations and caveats: The study reported that nearly half of spike-specific TCRs target unmutated variant regions.

This chain uses TRBV5-4 with TRBJ1-1; tentative D call: TRBD1 (5 bases). The sequences come from peripheral blood, collected 28 days after the second AZD1222 dose. This receptor was taken from an adult who received the AZD1222 COVID-19 vaccine. The CDR3 here is CASSLARANTEAFF. DNA for the CDR3: TGTGCCAGCAGCTTGGCCAGGGCGAACACTGAAGCTTTCTTT. Based on the CDR3 plus reference TRBV5-4 and TRBJ1-1, the full variable domain is ETGVTQSPTHLIKTRGQQVTLRCSSQSGHNTVSWYQQALGQGPQFIFQYYREEENGRGNFPPRFSGLQFPNYSSELNVNALELDDSALYLCASSLARANTEAFFGQGTRLTVV.